This T cell receptor (beta chain) emerged from a study of T cell repertoires in aging, cancer and after chemotherapy. Turning to the study itself: Clear clonal overlap appeared across healthy donor samples taken over several months to years. Roughly 8.8 million TCR reads made up the full dataset.

This clonotype came up a few times. Multiplex touch-down PCR with TRB-A/B primers amplified rearranged V-D-J TRB sequences. TCRdb reprocessed the multiplex PCR reads via MiXCR and lists one record per CDR3 protein. The profile shows some 10,000 distinct CDR3 sequences, roughly 37% of them singletons. The template was genomic DNA from peripheral blood, not RNA. What was sequenced was blood. The receptor was derived from a human donor in good health.

The CDR3, as DNA: TGCAGCGTAGAGGGGGGCAGCCAGGGAAATGAAAAACTGTTTTTT. Residues: CSVEGGSQGNEKLFF. The V and J genes are TRBV29-1 and TRBJ1-4; tentatively, D is TRBD1 (6 bases). V lost 6 bases, J lost 5 bases, and 19 bases lay in between. Germline CDR1 is SQVTM and CDR2 is ANQGSEA. The CDR3 covers 15 residues.